This T cell receptor beta chain originates from a study of T cell repertoires in cytomegalovirus infection. TCRdb independently ran MiXCR on the reads; one entry per CDR3 protein. This sample carries tens of thousands of distinct CDR3 sequences, under 30% of them seen once, and the ten largest clones take 50%. Germline V gene data show CDR1 as SEHNR and CDR2 as FQNEAQ (reference sequence). The CDR3 totals 12 residues. V shed 10 bases, J shed 5 bases, and the junction held 5 bases outside the gene matches. As to this clonotype: Its antigen is as yet unknown.

The sequences come from CD8+ T cells from cultured PBMCs, collected from culture after CMV antigen stimulation. The genes are TRBV7-9 and TRBJ2-1, with 7 bases lining up with TRBD1. This receptor was obtained from a human donor in good health (CMV status not recorded). Some clones in this sample may be carry-over from other donors' samples. This CDR3 is CATAQGNNEQFF. CDR3 coding DNA: TGTGCCACCGCACAGGGGAACAATGAGCAGTTCTTC.